A single T cell receptor (beta chain) is shown here with its context. The antigen is not known. TRB amplification used 250 ng of peripheral blood genomic DNA. The CDR3 contains 17 residues. From germline, CDR1 is SEHNR and CDR2 FQNEAQ (reference sequence). TRB was amplified by touch-down multiplex PCR, primer pools A and B combined. From the multiplex PCR reads, TCRdb lists one entry per CDR3 protein and no DNA. This table lists some 3,000 distinct CDR3 sequences. The source of the sample is a study of T cell clusters in autoimmune cytopenias. Whole-study results and caveats: Primary autoimmune cytopenia patients appeared to lack physiological T cell clusters present in healthy donors. A dominant lymphoma-associated repertoire apparently masked the cluster-lack signature in secondary cytopenia versus chronic lymphocytic leukemia.

Material: peripheral blood. This TCR was recovered from a human donor with an autoimmune cytopenia or autoimmune hepatitis (not recorded which). The chain carries TRBV7-9 and TRBJ1-5; TCRdb's D call, TRBD1, is unchecked because there is no DNA. The CDR3 here is CASSWGQGRVSNQPQHF.